This note documents a single T cell receptor beta chain sequence. What it recognizes is unknown. This specimen comes from a study of siplizumab effects on memory and regulatory T cells. Findings and limits, study-wide: Whether proliferating Tregs in siplizumab cultures suppress was not functionally confirmed. Roughly 75-95% of dividing CD4+ or CD8+ clones were without an attributable naive or memory phenotype. Naive T cells seemed more diverse than memory cells; they also seemed major alloresponse contributors.

Around 10^5 TCR templates per sample were assayed. Some clones are missing from TCRdb's copy, which holds only in-frame ones; the method was immunoSEQ multiplex PCR. The data hold over 80,000 clones, with around 94% observed a single time. The germline gives CDR1 GTSNPN, CDR2 SVGIG (reference sequence). The V and J ends lost 0 bases and 7 bases respectively, with 13 bases between them. CDR3 length: 14 amino acids. The genes are TRBV30 and TRBJ2-4; D tentatively reads TRBD1 or TRBD2 (6 bases each). The receptor's source is a human donor in good health. The specimen sequenced was non-Treg CD4+ T cells sorted from blood. This CDR3 reads CAWSVLSGANIQYF. For the CDR3, the DNA is TGTGCCTGGAGTGTACTGTCGGGGGCGAACATTCAGTACTTC.